This record concerns one T cell receptor beta chain sequence. Its cognate antigen has yet to be identified. The input lacks base qualities; no much larger clone sits a single base away. Genomic DNA was extracted from sorted cells for sequencing of the TCRbeta CDR3 region. TCRbeta CDR3 regions were sequenced using the immunoSEQ Assay. Entries here come from immuneACCESS through TCRdb and include only in-frame sequences with V and J called. Some clones fail to appear in such tables; in the studies checked, an unresolved V gene covers under half of the shortfall, and the cause of the remainder is unknown. In all, the sample holds roughly 65,000 clones, and around four fifths of those were seen once. The ten largest clones add up to approximately 11% of the sample. This record comes from a study of OX40 agonist ivuxolimab in advanced cancers. Regarding the complete study: Ivuxolimab, which targeted the costimulatory receptor OX40 (CD134), was an agonistic, fully human IgG2 monoclonal antibody. Intravenous ivuxolimab was administered to patients every 2 weeks at six dose levels: 0.01, 0.1, 0.3, 1.5, 3 and 10 mg/kg. Among the approximately 50 dose-escalation patients, some 20 had hepatocellular carcinoma, approximately 15 melanoma, 9 renal cell carcinoma and 9 head and neck cancer. The dose-escalation cohort was about 83% male with a mean age of approximately 60 years, ranging from roughly 23 to 85. Patients were allowed to have had prior anti-PD-1, anti-PD-L1 or anti-CTLA-4 therapy, and approximately 40% of the dose-escalation patients had previously received checkpoint inhibitors. Three dose-escalation patients achieved partial responses, one with hepatocellular carcinoma and two with cutaneous melanoma. Peripheral TCRbeta sequencing aimed to test whether ivuxolimab altered TCR sequence diversity and caused clonal T-cell expansion. The monotherapy dose-escalation portion (N ≈ 50 patients) of the phase I ivuxolimab trial is reported in the paper. General conclusions and limits of the study: Antigen specificity was not determined for the clonally expanded peripheral T cells. In the 0.1-3.0 mg/kg groups, partial responders had among the lowest normalized peripheral clonal expansion, particularly in CD8+ T cells. Low levels of normalized T-cell clonal expansion were also shown by some nonresponding patients. After ivuxolimab, CD8+ T cells had more expanded clones than CD4+ T cells on average. Clonal expansion of both CD4+ and CD8+ blood T cells was observed from baseline to week 6 at doses 0.1 to 3.0 mg/kg.

According to the germline V gene (reference sequence), CDR1 reads LNHNV and CDR2 reads YYDKDF. The CDR3 covers 19 residues, taking in both the cysteine and the phenylalanine. The DNA shown is the 57-base CDR3, in frame from base 1. Trimming costs V 5 bases and J 1 base, and their ends lie 25 bases apart. Patients with autoimmune disease history or receiving systemic immunosuppression were excluded from the trial. Peripheral blood for TCR sequencing was collected from all dose cohorts at baseline, on cycle 4 day 1, and on cycle 7 day 1. The samples were taken from a phase I, first-in-human, multicenter, open-label dose-escalation trial of ivuxolimab. Adults with locally advanced or metastatic head and neck squamous cell, hepatocellular, melanoma or renal cell carcinoma were enrolled in the trial. CD4+ and CD8+ T cells were sorted separately from peripheral blood before TCR sequencing.

The material was CD4+ or CD8+ T cells sorted from blood, obtained in a trial of the OX40 agonist ivuxolimab. This sequence originates from an adult with an advanced solid tumor such as melanoma, head and neck, liver or kidney cancer. The chain uses TRBV15 and TRBJ2-3, with a tentative D gene TRBD2 over 6 matching bases. The nucleotide sequence is given as TGTGCCACCAGCGAAGAGGGCGGGAACACTTGGCCCCGCACAGATACGCAGTATTTT. Translation gives CATSEEGGNTWPRTDTQYF.